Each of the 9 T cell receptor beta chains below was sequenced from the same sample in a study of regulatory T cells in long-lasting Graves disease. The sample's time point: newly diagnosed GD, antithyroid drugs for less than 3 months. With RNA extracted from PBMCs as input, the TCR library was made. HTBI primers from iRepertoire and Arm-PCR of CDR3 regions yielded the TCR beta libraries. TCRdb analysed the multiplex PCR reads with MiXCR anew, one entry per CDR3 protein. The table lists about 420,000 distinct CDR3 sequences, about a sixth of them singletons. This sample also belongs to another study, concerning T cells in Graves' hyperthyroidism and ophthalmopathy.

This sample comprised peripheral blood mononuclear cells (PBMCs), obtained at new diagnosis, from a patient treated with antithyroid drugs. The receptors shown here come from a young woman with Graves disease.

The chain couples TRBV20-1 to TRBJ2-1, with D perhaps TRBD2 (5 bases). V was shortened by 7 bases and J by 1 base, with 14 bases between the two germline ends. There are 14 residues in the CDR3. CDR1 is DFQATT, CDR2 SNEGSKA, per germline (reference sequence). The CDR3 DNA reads TGCAGTGTTCGACGTGCGGGTTCCTACAATGAGCAGTTCTTC. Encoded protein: CSVRRAGSYNEQFF.

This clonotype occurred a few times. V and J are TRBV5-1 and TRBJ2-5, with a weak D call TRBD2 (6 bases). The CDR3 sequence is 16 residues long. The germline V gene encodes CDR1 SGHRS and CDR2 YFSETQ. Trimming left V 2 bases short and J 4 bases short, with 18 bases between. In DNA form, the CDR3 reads TGCGCCAGCAGCTTCTCGCCGGGACTGGAAACAGAGACCCAGTACTTC. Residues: CASSFSPGLETETQYF.

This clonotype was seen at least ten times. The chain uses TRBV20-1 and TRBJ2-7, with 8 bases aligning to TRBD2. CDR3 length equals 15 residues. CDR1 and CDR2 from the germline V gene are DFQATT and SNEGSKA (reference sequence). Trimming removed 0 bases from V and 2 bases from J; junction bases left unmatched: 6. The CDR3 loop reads CSARDWGSGTYEQYF. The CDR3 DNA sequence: TGCAGTGCTAGAGATTGGGGTAGCGGGACCTACGAGCAGTACTTC.

The CDR3 DNA is TGTGCCAGTAGGTTCGACAGGAGCTCCTACGAGCAGTACTTC. Amino acids: CASRFDRSSYEQYF. The V call is TRBV19, the J call TRBJ2-7, with D perhaps TRBD1 (6 bases). The germline V and J ends were trimmed by 6 bases and 0 bases, with 12 bases remaining between them. Germline lookup yields CDR1 LNHDA and CDR2 SQIVND (reference sequence). The CDR3 loop spans 14 amino acids.

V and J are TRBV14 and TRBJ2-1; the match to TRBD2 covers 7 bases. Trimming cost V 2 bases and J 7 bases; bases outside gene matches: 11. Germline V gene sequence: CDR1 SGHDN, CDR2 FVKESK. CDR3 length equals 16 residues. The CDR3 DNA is TGTGCCAGCAGCCAATTGCGCGGGAGCTTCCTGAATGAGCAGTTCTTC. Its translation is CASSQLRGSFLNEQFF.

CDR3 nucleotides: TGTGCCAGCAGCCCACCCGGGACTAGCGGGATTCGGAATGAGCAGTTCTTC. Its protein is CASSPPGTSGIRNEQFF. The chain combines TRBV5-5 with TRBJ2-1, with 13 bases fitting TRBD2. Losses at the gene ends were 4 bases for V and 7 bases for J; bases not matched to a gene: 11. CDR1 is SGHKS, CDR2 YYEKEE, per germline (reference sequence). This CDR3 has 17 residues.

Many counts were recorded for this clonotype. CDR3 sequence: CSVEDLSLQGASTDTQYF. Here the CDR3 DNA reads TGCAGCGTTGAAGATCTTTCCCTACAGGGGGCTAGCACAGATACGCAGTATTTT. J is TRBJ2-3 and V is TRBV29-1; TRBD1 agrees at 9 bases. The CDR3 runs 18 residues. The germline V gene has CDR1 SQVTM and CDR2 ANQGSEA. The ends lost 0 bases at V and 0 bases at J; junction bases unmatched: 10.

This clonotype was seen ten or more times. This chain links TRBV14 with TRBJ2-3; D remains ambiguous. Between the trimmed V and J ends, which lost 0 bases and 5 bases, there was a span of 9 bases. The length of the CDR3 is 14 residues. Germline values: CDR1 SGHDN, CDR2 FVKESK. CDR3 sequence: CASSQDVEVDTQYF. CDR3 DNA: TGTGCCAGCAGCCAAGACGTTGAGGTAGATACGCAGTATTTT.

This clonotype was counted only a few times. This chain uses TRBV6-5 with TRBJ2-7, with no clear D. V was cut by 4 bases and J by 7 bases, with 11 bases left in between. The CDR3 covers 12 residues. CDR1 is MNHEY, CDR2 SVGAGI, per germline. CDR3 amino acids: CASSFASGEQYF. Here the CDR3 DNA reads TGTGCCAGCAGTTTTGCGTCTGGAGAGCAGTACTTC.